This TCR beta chain was sequenced for a study of blood T cell repertoires in COVID-19. At the level of the study: Specimens from acute and convalescent COVID-19 originated in the United States, Italy and Spain.

Assay used: immunoSEQ multiplex PCR; TCRdb lists only in-frame clones, some missing. The sample contains about 120,000 clones, about 80% of which appear only once. The ends were cut back, 5 bases at V and 1 base at J, with 8 bases in the middle. CDR1 SGHNT and CDR2 YENEEA come from the germline V gene. The CDR3 sequence is 13 residues long. The sample was peripheral blood. V usage is TRBV11-3 and J usage is TRBJ1-1; D is ambiguous. This clonotype originated in a man between 35 and 55 years old with active or convalescent COVID-19. The chain's CDR3 is CASSPAGNTEAFF. CDR3 sequence (DNA): TGTGCCAGCAGCCCCGCAGGGAACACTGAAGCTTTCTTT.